This T cell receptor (beta chain) was recorded in a study of cytomegalovirus exposure and HLA in healthy donors. The primer mix had 60 Vbeta and 13 Jbeta primers. Measured with immunoSEQ multiplex PCR; TCRdb has only the in-frame clones, and not every one. The sample records some 180,000 clones, around 80% being singletons. Trimming removed 0 bases at V and 5 bases at J, with 14 bases between. CDR1 and CDR2 from the germline V gene are SGDLS and YYNGEE. The CDR3 has 15 residues. This clone was seen a single time. Other DNA variants within this sample encode the same CDR3. Sequences were obtained from PBMCs. The source is a woman under 30 in good health and CMV-seronegative. This chain joins TRBV9 and TRBJ2-5; tentatively, D is TRBD2 (5 bases). The chain's CDR3 is CASSVDGGVGETQYF. CDR3 nucleotide sequence: TGTGCCAGCAGCGTAGACGGAGGAGTCGGCGAGACCCAGTACTTC.